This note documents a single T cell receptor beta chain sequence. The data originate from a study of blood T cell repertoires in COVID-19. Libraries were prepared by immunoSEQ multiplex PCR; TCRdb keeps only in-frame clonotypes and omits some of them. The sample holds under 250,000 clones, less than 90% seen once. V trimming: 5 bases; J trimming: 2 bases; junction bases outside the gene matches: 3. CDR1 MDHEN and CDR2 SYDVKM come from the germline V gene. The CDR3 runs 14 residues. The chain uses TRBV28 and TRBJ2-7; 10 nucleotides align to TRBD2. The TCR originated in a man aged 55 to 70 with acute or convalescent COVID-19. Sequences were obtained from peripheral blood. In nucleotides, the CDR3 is TGTGCCAGCAGTCCTCTAGCGGGAGCCTACGAGCAGTACTTC. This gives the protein CASSPLAGAYEQYF.